Listed below are T cell receptor beta chains from one sample, sequenced in a study of blood T cells in healthy people across ages. TCRdb called the 5' RACE reads again in MiXCR, with one record for every CDR3 protein. The sample lists a few hundred thousand distinct CDR3 sequences, 25% to 30% occurring once. The sequenced sample was blood. The receptors were sampled from a woman in her seventies in good health. The CDR3 runs from the conserved cysteine through the conserved F or W. The D gene is left open where the match is weak. The size field is filled for only some rows; it gives once, few, many or a size class.

clone size,D gene,J gene,V gene,CDR3 DNA,CDR3 protein
.,.,TRBJ2-7,TRBV28,TGTGCCAGCAGTCCCACCACCCCCTACGAGCAGTACTTC,CASSPTTPYEQYF
few,.,TRBJ1-1,TRBV20-1,TGCAGTGCTAGAGTATCGGGACACAAGAACACTGAAGCTTTCTTT,CSARVSGHKNTEAFF
.,.,TRBJ2-7,TRBV6-1,TGTGCCAGCAGTGAAGGTGAAGGGGCCGAGCAGTACTTC,CASSEGEGAEQYF
.,.,TRBJ2-6,TRBV29-1,TGCAGCGTAGGCGATGGGGCCAACGTCCTGACTTTC,CSVGDGANVLTF
few,TRBD1,TRBJ1-2,TRBV20-1,TGCAGTGCTAGCCCGGGACAGGACTATGGCTACACCTTC,CSASPGQDYGYTF
.,TRBD2,TRBJ2-7,TRBV18,TGTGCCAGCTCACCAAGGAGGGCGGGGGCCTACGAGCAGTACTTC,CASSPRRAGAYEQYF
.,.,TRBJ2-7,TRBV28,TGTGCCAGCAGTTTATTGGTCGGGGGCATAACGGACGAGCAGTACTTC,CASSLLVGGITDEQYF
.,.,TRBJ2-5,TRBV21-1,TGTGCCAGCAGCAAAGCATTGAGGGAAGCAGAGACCCAGTACTTC,CASSKALREAETQYF
.,.,TRBJ1-6,TRBV4-1,TGCGCCAGCAGCCAGGACAATTCACCCCTCCACTTT,CASSQDNSPLHF
.,.,TRBJ2-7,TRBV12-3/TRBV12-4,TGTGCCAGCAGTTTATCCGGGATCTACCAGCAGTACTTC,CASSLSGIYQQYF
.,.,TRBJ2-3,TRBV7-2,TGTGCCAGCAGCTTAGGAGGTCCTAGCACAGATACGCAGTATTTT,CASSLGGPSTDTQYF
.,.,TRBJ2-1,TRBV3-1,TGTGCCAGCAGCTACTCTAGGACGGACCCGTACAATGAGCAGTTCTTC,CASSYSRTDPYNEQFF
.,TRBD1,TRBJ2-1,TRBV12-3/TRBV12-4,TGTGCCAGCAGTTCCAGGGGGCGCGAGTGGGAGGAGCAGTTCTTC,CASSSRGREWEEQFF
few,.,TRBJ2-7,TRBV6-5,TGTGCCAGTGGCTCGGATCTATCTTCTGAGCAGTACTTC,CASGSDLSSEQYF
.,TRBD2,TRBJ2-7,TRBV20-1,TGCAGTGCTAATCCGAGGACTAGCGGAACCTACGAGCAGTACTTC,CSANPRTSGTYEQYF
many,.,TRBJ1-1,TRBV7-2,TGTGCCAGCAGCTTAGTAGGAAAGGGGGACACTGAAGCTTTCTTT,CASSLVGKGDTEAFF
few,TRBD2,TRBJ2-7,TRBV2,TGTGCCAGCAGCTCGGTACCCGGGACTAGCGGGGGCGAGCAGTACTTC,CASSSVPGTSGGEQYF
.,TRBD1,TRBJ1-2,TRBV29-1,TGCAGCGTTGATTGGGGACAGACCAAGACTAACTATGGCTACACCTTC,CSVDWGQTKTNYGYTF
few,TRBD2,TRBJ2-1,TRBV27,TGTGCCAGCAGTTTAGGACTAGCGGGAGTATCTGAGCAGTTCTTC,CASSLGLAGVSEQFF
few,TRBD1,TRBJ2-7,TRBV29-1,TGCAGCGCCCTGGACAGGGAGGCCTACGAGCAGTACTTC,CSALDREAYEQYF
.,TRBD2,TRBJ2-3,TRBV20-1,TGCAGTGCTAGAGATGGGCGGGAGAGCTATACGCAGTATTTT,CSARDGRESYTQYF
.,.,TRBJ1-1,TRBV29-1,TGCAGCGTTGGCCCGACCACTGAAGCTTTCTTT,CSVGPTTEAFF
once,.,TRBJ2-1,TRBV7-8,TGTGCCAGCAGCCCCGAAAGGCTTTACAATGAGCAGTTCTTC,CASSPERLYNEQFF
.,TRBD1,TRBJ1-4,TRBV29-1,TGCAGCGTCACAGACAGGGGGCGAGGTGAAAAACTGTTTTTT,CSVTDRGRGEKLFF
few,.,TRBJ1-4,TRBV3-1,TGTGCCAGCAGCCCAGCGCCAGAGGAAAAACTGTTTTTT,CASSPAPEEKLFF
few,.,TRBJ2-3,TRBV29-1,TGCAGCGACTATAAGGGCGGCCCAGGGGATACGCAGTATTTT,CSDYKGGPGDTQYF
few,TRBD2,TRBJ2-5,TRBV20-1,TGCAGTGCCTTACCGACTAGCTCGCGACGGGAGACCCAGTACTTC,CSALPTSSRRETQYF
.,.,TRBJ2-3,TRBV5-4,TGTGCCAGCAGCTTGTACCAAGGGCTAGCAGTGGTAGCAGATACGCAGTATTTT,CASSLYQGLAVVADTQYF
.,.,TRBJ2-5,TRBV4-3,TGCGCCAGCAGCCAAGATTGGAGGGGCCAAGAGACCCAGTACTTC,CASSQDWRGQETQYF
.,.,TRBJ2-7,TRBV29-1,TGCAGCGTTGAAGAGGTACTAGTAGGATCAGAGCAGTACTTC,CSVEEVLVGSEQYF
.,.,TRBJ1-6,TRBV6-6,TGTGCCAGCAGTTACAGTGCGGGGGGCTCCTATAATTCACCCCTCCACTTT,CASSYSAGGSYNSPLHF
.,TRBD1,TRBJ1-4,TRBV27,TGTGCCAGCAGTTTGTGGACAGGGGGTGAAAAACTGTTTTTT,CASSLWTGGEKLFF
many,.,TRBJ2-3,TRBV7-2,TGTGCCAGCAGCTTAGAGGTGGCTAGGACAGATACGCAGTATTTT,CASSLEVARTDTQYF
few,.,TRBJ1-6,TRBV6-6,TGTGCCAGCAGTTCAGGGTGGGGTTCACCCCTCCACTTT,CASSSGWGSPLHF
many,TRBD1,TRBJ1-1,TRBV28,TGTGCCAGCAGACTCCGACAGGGAAGAGCTTTCTTT,CASRLRQGRAFF
few,TRBD1,TRBJ2-7,TRBV6-6,TGTGCCAGCAGCCAAAGGGACAGCTCCTACGAGCAGTACTTC,CASSQRDSSYEQYF
many,TRBD2,TRBJ2-4,TRBV25-1,TGTGCCAGCAGTTGGACTAGCGGGAGTCAGACCAAAAACATTCAGTACTTC,CASSWTSGSQTKNIQYF
few,.,TRBJ1-4,TRBV7-9,TGTGCCAGCAGCTCTGGGGGGCGGGATAATGAAAAACTGTTTTTT,CASSSGGRDNEKLFF
.,.,TRBJ1-1,TRBV29-1,TGCAGCGTTGAAGATGTGAGCAAAGGGTGGGTCAGCCCACCTGAAGCTTTCTTT,CSVEDVSKGWVSPPEAFF
.,.,TRBJ1-3,TRBV7-9,TGTGCCAGCAGCTCTCTAGGTCGAAACACCATATATTTT,CASSSLGRNTIYF
few,.,TRBJ1-3,TRBV7-2,TGTGCCAGCAGCTTAGATTGGGCAGGTTCAAACACCATATATTTT,CASSLDWAGSNTIYF
.,.,TRBJ2-4,TRBV7-2,TGTGCCAGCAGCCGCAGGGGTGGACAAAACATTCAGTACTTC,CASSRRGGQNIQYF
.,.,TRBJ2-1,TRBV20-1,TGCAGTGCTAGATCCCGTACAGCGGCTATGATCAGTGAGCAGTTCTTC,CSARSRTAAMISEQFF
.,.,TRBJ1-5,TRBV20-1,TGCAGTGCTAGGCAGAGCAATCAGCCCCAGCGTTTT,CSARQSNQPQRF
.,.,TRBJ2-3,TRBV20-1,TGCAGTGCTTCCCACCAGCGGAGAAAGCTGGCAGATACGCAGTATTTT,CSASHQRRKLADTQYF
.,.,TRBJ2-5,TRBV2,TGTGCCAGCAGTCGGAGGACAAGACCCCAAGAGACCCAGTACTTC,CASSRRTRPQETQYF
few,.,TRBJ1-2,TRBV5-8,TGTGCCAGCAGCTTCGGCCGCCGGACCCTCTATGGCTACACCTTC,CASSFGRRTLYGYTF
.,TRBD2,TRBJ2-5,TRBV7-7,TGTGCTGGCAGCTTACGGACTAGCGGCGAGACCCAGTACTTC,CAGSLRTSGETQYF
few,TRBD2,TRBJ2-1,TRBV7-3,TGTGCCAGCAGCTTAACTGCCAGCGGGAGTGCCGGGGGTAGCTCCTACAATGAGCAGTTCTTC,CASSLTASGSAGGSSYNEQFF
many,.,TRBJ2-5,TRBV28,TGTGCCAGCAGCCCAAGAGGGCAAGAGACCCAGTACTTC,CASSPRGQETQYF
.,.,TRBJ2-5,TRBV12-3/TRBV12-4,TGTGCCAGCAGGGGGGTTCAGCTGGGCGAGACCCAGTACTTC,CASRGVQLGETQYF